This note documents a single T cell receptor (beta chain) sequence. No antigen is known for it. One end of the junction does not line up with germline, which may come from a read error. This entry is derived from a study of T cell repertoires in cytomegalovirus infection. Study-level results: Clonotype analysis showed dominance of the ex vivo response by HLA-C-restricted CMV-specific TCR beta clonotypes.

TCRdb re-called the reads through MiXCR, storing one row per CDR3 protein. This table holds approximately 500,000 distinct CDR3 sequences, approximately 15% found once. This CDR3 comprises 16 residues. Per the germline V gene, CDR1 is SGHTA and CDR2 is FQGTGA. The receptor comes from a human donor in good health (CMV status not recorded). Some clones in this sample may be carry-over from other donors' samples. V and J are TRBV7-3 and TRBJ2-1, with D perhaps TRBD1 (5 bases). The specimen sequenced was CD8+ T cells from PBMCs. For the CDR3, the DNA is TGTGCAAGCAGCCCCCAGTGGGCAGGGAACTACAATGAGCAGTTCTTC. Translated, it gives CASSPQWAGNYNEQFF.